A selection of T cell receptor beta chains follows, all from one sample in a study of blood T cell repertoires in COVID-19. Data came from immunoSEQ multiplex PCR; TCRdb stores just in-frame clones and leaves some out. The profile covers under 55,000 clones, with around 87% appearing a single time and about a tenth taken by the ten largest. Sequenced material: peripheral blood. These receptors all stem from a woman older than 75 with active COVID-19. CDR3s include the opening cysteine and the closing phenylalanine or tryptophan. A D gene is named only where the DNA matches it firmly. Clone size, where shown, is once, few, many, or a class for clones that have expanded.

>TRBJ2-4|-|TRBD1|TRBV19
CASSVDRGGKNIQYF
TGTGCCAGTAGTGTCGACAGGGGTGGCAAAAACATTCAGTACTTC
>TRBJ1-4|-|TRBD1|TRBV7-2
CASSNKDRVVEKLFF
TGTGCCAGCAGCAACAAGGACAGGGTTGTAGAAAAACTGTTTTTT
>TRBJ1-3|-|-|TRBV28
CASSLWVGSSGNTIYF
TGTGCCAGCAGTTTATGGGTAGGGAGCTCTGGAAACACCATATATTTT
>TRBJ2-7|-|-|TRBV4-2
CASSQLTGGLYEQYF
TGTGCCAGCAGCCAGCTGACAGGTGGCCTCTACGAGCAGTACTTC
>TRBJ1-4|-|TRBD1|TRBV30
CAWSVSATGWEKLFF
TGTGCCTGGAGTGTGTCGGCGACAGGGTGGGAAAAACTGTTTTTT
>TRBJ2-5|-|TRBD2|TRBV14
CASSPERGVRQETQYF
TGTGCCAGCAGCCCGGAACGGGGGGTCCGGCAAGAGACCCAGTACTTC
>TRBJ1-1|-|TRBD1|TRBV24-1
CATSDLGQGNTEAFF
TGTGCCACCAGTGATTTGGGACAGGGGAACACTGAAGCTTTCTTT
>TRBJ2-5|-|-|TRBV3-1/TRBV3-2
CASSQVIRGTQYF
TGTGCCAGCAGCCAGGTGATTCGGGGGACCCAGTACTTC
>TRBJ2-7|once|-|TRBV7-2
CASSLASAGYEQYF
TGTGCCAGCAGCTTAGCGTCCGCGGGCTACGAGCAGTACTTC
>TRBJ2-7|-|-|TRBV11-2
CASSLQRESYEQYF
TGTGCCAGCAGCCTCCAGCGCGAATCCTACGAGCAGTACTTC
>TRBJ2-7|-|TRBD1|TRBV5-6
CASSLGYGTDPYEQYF
TGTGCCAGCAGCCTGGGATACGGGACAGATCCCTACGAGCAGTACTTC
>TRBJ1-1|-|-|TRBV4-3
CASSRIGENTEAFF
TGCGCCAGCAGCCGTATCGGTGAGAACACTGAAGCTTTCTTT
>TRBJ1-1|-|-|TRBV4-1
CASSQGNRENTEAFF
TGCGCCAGCAGCCAAGGGAACAGGGAGAACACTGAAGCTTTCTTT
>TRBJ2-7|once|TRBD1|TRBV5-1
CASSLYPGQGYEQYF
TGCGCCAGCAGCTTGTATCCGGGACAGGGGTACGAGCAGTACTTC
>TRBJ2-3|-|-|TRBV4-3
CASSQTRTTDTQYF
TGCGCCAGCAGCCAGACACGAACCACAGATACGCAGTATTTT
>TRBJ2-5|few|TRBD2|TRBV19
CASSTQAGGRAQYF
TGTGCCAGTAGTACACAAGCGGGGGGACGTGCCCAGTACTTC
>TRBJ2-5|-|TRBD1|TRBV28
CASNTGAPLIQYF
TGTGCCAGCAATACAGGGGCCCCATTGATCCAGTACTTC
>TRBJ2-5|-|-|TRBV7-2
CASSLNSLFGRTQETQYF
TGTGCCAGCAGCTTAAATTCCTTGTTCGGCAGGACACAAGAGACCCAGTACTTC
>TRBJ2-1|once|-|TRBV5-1
CASSQGHGDEQFF
TGCGCCAGCAGCCAGGGACATGGAGACGAGCAGTTCTTC
>TRBJ2-3|-|-|TRBV27
CASSLKGAGGYPYF
TGTGCCAGCAGTTTGAAGGGGGCCGGGGGATACCCCTATTTT
>TRBJ1-1|-|-|TRBV6-2/TRBV6-3
CASSYNPVKTEAFF
TGTGCCAGCAGTTACAACCCAGTTAAAACTGAAGCTTTCTTT